The T cell receptor beta chain described here comes from a study of blood T cell repertoires in COVID-19. Across the whole study: COVID-19 samples from acute and convalescent phases originated in the United States, Italy and Spain. Sources were T cells, B-cell-depleted T cells, or PBMCs; the material itself was cDNA or gDNA.

This CDR3 spans 15 amino acids. The V and J ends lost 0 bases and 7 bases, in that order; junction bases with no gene match: 7. The germline V gene has CDR1 LGHDT and CDR2 YNNKEL (reference sequence). The table lists this clone with a few counts. Methods used by the authors: Nucleated cell counts were estimated from reference gene primer amplification. Assay: immunoSEQ multiplex PCR; the TCRdb copy retains only in-frame clones and omits some. V and J calls and clone size are given by that table; D and trimming were obtained from the DNA. The sample has about 78,000 clones, 65% to 85% seen once. The V call is TRBV3-1 (or the pseudogene TRBV3-2), the J call TRBJ2-7, with TRBD2 matching 9 bases. This sequence was found in a middle-aged man with acute or convalescent COVID-19. Sequencing was done on a sample of peripheral blood. The CDR3 bases are TGTGCCAGCAGCCAAGATCAAGCGGGGGGCGGAGAGCAGTACTTC. Translation gives CASSQDQAGGGEQYF.